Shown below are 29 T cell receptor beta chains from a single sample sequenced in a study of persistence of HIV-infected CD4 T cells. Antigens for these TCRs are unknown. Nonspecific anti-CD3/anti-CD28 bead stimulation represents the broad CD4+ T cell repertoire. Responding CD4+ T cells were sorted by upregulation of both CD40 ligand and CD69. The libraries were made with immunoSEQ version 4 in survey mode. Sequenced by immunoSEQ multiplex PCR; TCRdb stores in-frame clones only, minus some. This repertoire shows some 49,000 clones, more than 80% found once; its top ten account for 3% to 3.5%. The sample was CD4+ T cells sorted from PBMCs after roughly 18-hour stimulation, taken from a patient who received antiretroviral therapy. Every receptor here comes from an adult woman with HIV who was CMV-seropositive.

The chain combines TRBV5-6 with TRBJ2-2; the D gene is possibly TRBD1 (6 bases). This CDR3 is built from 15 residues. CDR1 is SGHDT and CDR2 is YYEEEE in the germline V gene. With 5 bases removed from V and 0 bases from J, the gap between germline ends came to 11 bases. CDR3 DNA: TGTGCCAGCAGATCCGACAGGTCGAACACCGGGGAGCTGTTTTTT. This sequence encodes CASRSDRSNTGELFF.

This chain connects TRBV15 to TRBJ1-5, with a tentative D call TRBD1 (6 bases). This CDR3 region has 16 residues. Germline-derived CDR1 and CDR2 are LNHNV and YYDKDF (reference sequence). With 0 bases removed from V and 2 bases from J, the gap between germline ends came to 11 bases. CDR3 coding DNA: TGTGCCACCAGCAGAGACAGAGGGGGTGGCAATCAGCCCCAGCATTTT. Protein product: CATSRDRGGGNQPQHF.

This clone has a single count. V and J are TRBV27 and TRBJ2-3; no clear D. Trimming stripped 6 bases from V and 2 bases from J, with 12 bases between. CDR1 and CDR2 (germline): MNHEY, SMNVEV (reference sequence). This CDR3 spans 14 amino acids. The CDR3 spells CASSPTKFTDTQYF. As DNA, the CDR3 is TGTGCCAGCAGCCCCACGAAGTTCACAGATACGCAGTATTTT.

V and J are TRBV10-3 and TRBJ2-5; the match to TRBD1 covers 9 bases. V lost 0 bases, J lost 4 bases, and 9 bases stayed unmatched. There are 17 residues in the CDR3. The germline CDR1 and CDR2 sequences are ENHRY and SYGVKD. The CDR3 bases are TGTGCCATCAGTGAGTCGCGGGACAGGGTATTAGGAGAGACCCAGTACTTC. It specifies CAISESRDRVLGETQYF.

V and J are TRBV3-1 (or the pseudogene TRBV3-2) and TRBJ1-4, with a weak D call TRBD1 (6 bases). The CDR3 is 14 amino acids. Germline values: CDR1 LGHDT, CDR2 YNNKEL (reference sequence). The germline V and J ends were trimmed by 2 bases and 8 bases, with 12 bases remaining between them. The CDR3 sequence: CASSQRAGTEKLFF. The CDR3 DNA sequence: TGTGCCAGCAGCCAACGGGCAGGGACAGAAAAACTGTTTTTT.

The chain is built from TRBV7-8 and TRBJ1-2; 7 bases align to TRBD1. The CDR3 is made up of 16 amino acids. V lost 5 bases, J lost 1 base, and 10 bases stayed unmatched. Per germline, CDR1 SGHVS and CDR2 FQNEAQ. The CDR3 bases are TGTGCCAGCAGCCACTCCGGGACAGAGCTTAACTATGGCTACACCTTC. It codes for CASSHSGTELNYGYTF.

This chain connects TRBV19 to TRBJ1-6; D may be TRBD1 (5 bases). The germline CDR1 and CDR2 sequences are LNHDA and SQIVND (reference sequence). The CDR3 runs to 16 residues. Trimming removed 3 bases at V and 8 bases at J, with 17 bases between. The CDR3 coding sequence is TGTGCCAGTAGTATCGGCTCTTGGAGGGGTTATTCACCCCTCCACTTT. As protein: CASSIGSWRGYSPLHF. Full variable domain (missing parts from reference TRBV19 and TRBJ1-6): DGGITQSPKYLFRKEGQNVTLSCEQNLNHDAMYWYRQDPGQGLRLIYYSQIVNDFQKGDIAEGYSVSREKKESFPLTVTSAQKNPTAFYLCASSIGSWRGYSPLHFGNGTRLTVT.

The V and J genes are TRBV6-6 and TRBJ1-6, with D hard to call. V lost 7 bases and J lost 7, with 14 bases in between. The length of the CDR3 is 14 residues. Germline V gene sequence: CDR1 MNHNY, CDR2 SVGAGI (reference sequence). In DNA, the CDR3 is TGTGCCAGCACAGAGACGAGCTCAAATTCACCCCTCCACTTT. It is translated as CASTETSSNSPLHF.

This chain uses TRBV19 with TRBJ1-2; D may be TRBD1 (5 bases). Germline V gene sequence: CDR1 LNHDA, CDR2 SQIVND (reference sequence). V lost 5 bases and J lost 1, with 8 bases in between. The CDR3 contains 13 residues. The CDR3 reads CASSPRGNYGYTF. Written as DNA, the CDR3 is TGTGCCAGTAGTCCGAGGGGTAACTATGGCTACACCTTC.

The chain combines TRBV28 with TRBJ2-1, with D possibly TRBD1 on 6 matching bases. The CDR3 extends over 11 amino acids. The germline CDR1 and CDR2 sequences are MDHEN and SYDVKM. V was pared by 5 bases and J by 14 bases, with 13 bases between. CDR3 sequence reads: CASSPGQLKFF. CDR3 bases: TGTGCCAGCAGTCCCGGACAGTTGAAGTTCTTC. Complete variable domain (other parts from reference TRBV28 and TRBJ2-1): DVKVTQSSRYLVKRTGEKVFLECVQDMDHENMFWYRQDPGLGLRLIYFSYDVKMKEKGDIPEGYSVSREKKERFSLILESASTNQTSMYLCASSPGQLKFFGPGTRLTVL.

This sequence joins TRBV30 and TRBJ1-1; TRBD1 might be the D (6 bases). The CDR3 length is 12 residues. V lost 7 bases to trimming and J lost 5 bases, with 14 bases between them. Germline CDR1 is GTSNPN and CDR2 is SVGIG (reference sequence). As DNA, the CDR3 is TGTGCCTCTTTAACAGGGAGGACTGAAGCTTTCTTT. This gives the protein CASLTGRTEAFF. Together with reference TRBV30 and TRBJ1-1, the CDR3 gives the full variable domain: SQTIHQWPATLVQPVGSPLSLECTVEGTSNPNLYWYRQAAGRGLQLLFYSVGIGQISSEVPQNLSASRPQDRQFILSSKKLLLSDSGFYLCASLTGRTEAFFGQGTRLTVV.

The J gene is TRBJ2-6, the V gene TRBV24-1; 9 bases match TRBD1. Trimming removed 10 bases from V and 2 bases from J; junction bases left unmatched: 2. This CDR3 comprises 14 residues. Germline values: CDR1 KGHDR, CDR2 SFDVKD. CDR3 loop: CATQGATGANVLTF. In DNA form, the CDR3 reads TGTGCCACACAGGGGGCTACTGGGGCCAACGTCCTGACTTTC.

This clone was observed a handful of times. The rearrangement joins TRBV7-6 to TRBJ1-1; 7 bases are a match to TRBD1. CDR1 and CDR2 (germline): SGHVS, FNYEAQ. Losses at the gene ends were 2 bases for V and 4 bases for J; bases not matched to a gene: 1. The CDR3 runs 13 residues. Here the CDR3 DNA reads TGTGCCAGCAGCTTAAGGGGGCCCACTGAAGCTTTCTTT. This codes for CASSLRGPTEAFF.

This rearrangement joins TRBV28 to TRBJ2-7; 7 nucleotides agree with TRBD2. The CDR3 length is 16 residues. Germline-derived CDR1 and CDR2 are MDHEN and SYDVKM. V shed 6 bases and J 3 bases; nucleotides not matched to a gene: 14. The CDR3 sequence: CASSTATAQRDYEQYF. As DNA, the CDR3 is TGTGCCAGCAGCACCGCGACAGCGCAGCGGGACTACGAGCAGTACTTC.

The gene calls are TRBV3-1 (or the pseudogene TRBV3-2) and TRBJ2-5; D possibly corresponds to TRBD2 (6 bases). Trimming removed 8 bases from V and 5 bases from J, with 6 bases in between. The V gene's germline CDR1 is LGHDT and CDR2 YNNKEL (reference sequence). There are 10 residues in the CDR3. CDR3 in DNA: TGTGCCAGCGGAGGGGAGACCCAGTACTTC. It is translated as CASGGETQYF.

The CDR3 region has the DNA TGTGCCATCGCGGGACAGGGGGTAGAGCCCCAGCATTTT. Protein product: CAIAGQGVEPQHF. This chain connects TRBV10-3 to TRBJ1-5; 11 positions agree with TRBD1. CDR1 is ENHRY and CDR2 is SYGVKD in the germline V gene. The V gene end was trimmed by 8 bases and the J gene end by 8 bases; junction bases not matched to a gene: 5. This CDR3 is built from 13 residues.

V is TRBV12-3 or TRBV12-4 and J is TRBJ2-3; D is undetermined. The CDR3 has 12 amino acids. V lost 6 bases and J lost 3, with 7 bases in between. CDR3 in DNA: TGTGCCAGCAGCCCCACGACAGATACGCAGTATTTT. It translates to CASSPTTDTQYF.

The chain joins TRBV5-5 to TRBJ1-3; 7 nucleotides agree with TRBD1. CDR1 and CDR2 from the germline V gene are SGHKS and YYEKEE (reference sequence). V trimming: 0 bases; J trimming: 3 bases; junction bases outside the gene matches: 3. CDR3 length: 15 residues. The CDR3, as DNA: TGTGCCAGCAGCTTGGGGCAGGGGGTTGGAAACACCATATATTTT. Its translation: CASSLGQGVGNTIYF.

This CDR3 is CASKEQEANYGYTF. CDR3 nucleotides: TGTGCCAGCAAGGAACAGGAAGCTAACTATGGCTACACCTTC. The chain couples TRBV6-5 to TRBJ1-2, with D perhaps matching TRBD1 (5 bases). Trimming took off 7 bases at V and 0 bases at J, with 12 bases between the two ends. CDR3 length: 14 amino acids. Germline V CDR1 and CDR2: MNHEY, SVGAGI.

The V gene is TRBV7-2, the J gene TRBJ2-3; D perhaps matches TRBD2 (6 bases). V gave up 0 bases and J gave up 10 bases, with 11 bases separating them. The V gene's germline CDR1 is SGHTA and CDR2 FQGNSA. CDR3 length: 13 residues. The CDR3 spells CASSLAGGDPQYF. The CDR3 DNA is TGTGCCAGCAGCTTAGCGGGAGGCGATCCGCAGTATTTT.

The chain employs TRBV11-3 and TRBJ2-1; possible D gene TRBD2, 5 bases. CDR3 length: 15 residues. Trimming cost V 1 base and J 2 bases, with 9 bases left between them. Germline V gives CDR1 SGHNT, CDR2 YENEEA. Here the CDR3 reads CASSLGAGTYNEQFF. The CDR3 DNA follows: TGTGCCAGCAGCTTAGGTGCCGGGACCTACAATGAGCAGTTCTTC. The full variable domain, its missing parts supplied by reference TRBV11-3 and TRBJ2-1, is EAGVVQSPRYKIIEKKQPVAFWCNPISGHNTLYWYLQNLGQGPELLIRYENEEAVDDSQLPKDRFSAERLKGVDSTLKIQPAELGDSAVYLCASSLGAGTYNEQFFGPGTRLTVL.

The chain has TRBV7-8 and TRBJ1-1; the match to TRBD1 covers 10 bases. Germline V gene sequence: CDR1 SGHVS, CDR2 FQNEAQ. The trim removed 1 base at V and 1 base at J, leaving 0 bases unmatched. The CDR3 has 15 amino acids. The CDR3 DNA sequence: TGTGCCAGCAGCTTAGGGACAGGGGGGAACACTGAAGCTTTCTTT. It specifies CASSLGTGGNTEAFF.

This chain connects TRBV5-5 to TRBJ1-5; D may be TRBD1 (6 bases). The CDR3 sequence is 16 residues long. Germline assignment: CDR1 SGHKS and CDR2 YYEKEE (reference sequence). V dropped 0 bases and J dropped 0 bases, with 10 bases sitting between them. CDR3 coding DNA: TGTGCCAGCAGCTTGGAGGGGGGGGCTAGCAATCAGCCCCAGCATTTT. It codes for CASSLEGGASNQPQHF.

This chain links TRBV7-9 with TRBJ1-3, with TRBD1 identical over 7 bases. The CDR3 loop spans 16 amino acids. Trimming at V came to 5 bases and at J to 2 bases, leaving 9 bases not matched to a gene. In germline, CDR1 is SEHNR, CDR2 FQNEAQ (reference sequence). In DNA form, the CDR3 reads TGTGCCAGCAGCCCCCAGGGACAGACGACTGGAAACACCATATATTTT. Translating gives CASSPQGQTTGNTIYF.

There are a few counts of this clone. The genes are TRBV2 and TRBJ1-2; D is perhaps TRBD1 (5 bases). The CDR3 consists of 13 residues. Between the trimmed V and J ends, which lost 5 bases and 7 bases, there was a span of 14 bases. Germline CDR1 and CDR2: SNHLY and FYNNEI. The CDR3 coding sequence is TGTGCCAGCAGTCAGCCAGGGACGGGTGGCTACACCTTC. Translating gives CASSQPGTGGYTF.

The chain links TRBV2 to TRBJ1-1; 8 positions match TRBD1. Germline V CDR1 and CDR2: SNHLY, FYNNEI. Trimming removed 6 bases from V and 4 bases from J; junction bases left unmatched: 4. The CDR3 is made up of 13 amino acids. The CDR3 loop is CASRIGQGTEAFF. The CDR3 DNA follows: TGTGCCAGCAGGATAGGACAGGGCACTGAAGCTTTCTTT.

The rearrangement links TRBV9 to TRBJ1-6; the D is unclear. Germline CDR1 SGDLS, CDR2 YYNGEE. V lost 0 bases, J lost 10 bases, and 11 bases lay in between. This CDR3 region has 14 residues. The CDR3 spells CASSVAGANSPLHF. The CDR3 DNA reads TGTGCCAGCAGCGTAGCCGGAGCAAACTCACCCCTCCACTTT.

The CDR3 nucleotides are TGTGCCAGCAGCTACGGGGTACGAGGTGAGCAGTTCTTC. Translation gives CASSYGVRGEQFF. V is TRBV7-9 and J is TRBJ2-1, with D possibly being TRBD2 (5 bases). The V end lost 4 bases, the J end lost 9 bases, and 13 bases lay between the germline ends. The CDR3 sequence is 13 residues long. The germline CDR1 and CDR2 sequences are SEHNR and FQNEAQ (reference sequence).

Written as DNA, the CDR3 is TGTGCCAGCAGCTTAGAGGAAGCTAACTATGGCTACACCTTC. Translated: CASSLEEANYGYTF. The chain recombines TRBV7-9 with TRBJ1-2; the D is unclear. Trimming pared 1 base from V and 0 bases from J, leaving 6 bases between. The CDR3 runs 14 residues. From germline, CDR1 is SEHNR and CDR2 FQNEAQ (reference sequence).